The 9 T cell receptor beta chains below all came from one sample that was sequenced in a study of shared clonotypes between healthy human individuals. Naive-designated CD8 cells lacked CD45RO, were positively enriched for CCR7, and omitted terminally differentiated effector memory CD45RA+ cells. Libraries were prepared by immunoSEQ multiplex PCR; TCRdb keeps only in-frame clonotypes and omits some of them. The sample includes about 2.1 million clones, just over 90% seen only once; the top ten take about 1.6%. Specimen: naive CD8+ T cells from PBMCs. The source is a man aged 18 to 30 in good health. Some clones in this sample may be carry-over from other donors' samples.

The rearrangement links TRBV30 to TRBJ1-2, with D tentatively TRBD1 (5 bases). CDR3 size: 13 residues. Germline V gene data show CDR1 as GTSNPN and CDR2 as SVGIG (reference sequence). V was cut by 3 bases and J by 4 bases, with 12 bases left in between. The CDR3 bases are TGTGCCTGGAGCTACAAGGGGACCTATGGCTACACCTTC. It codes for CAWSYKGTYGYTF.

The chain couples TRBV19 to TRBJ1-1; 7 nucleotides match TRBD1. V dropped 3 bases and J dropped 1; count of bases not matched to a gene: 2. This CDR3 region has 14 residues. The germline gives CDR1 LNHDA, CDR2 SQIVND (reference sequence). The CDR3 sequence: CASSIRTGNTEAFF. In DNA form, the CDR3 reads TGTGCCAGTAGTATCAGGACAGGGAACACTGAAGCTTTCTTT.

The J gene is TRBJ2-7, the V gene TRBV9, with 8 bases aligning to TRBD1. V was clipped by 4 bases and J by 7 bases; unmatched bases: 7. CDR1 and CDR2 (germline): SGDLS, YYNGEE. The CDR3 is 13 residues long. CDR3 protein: CASSKDRVGEQYF. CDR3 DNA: TGTGCCAGCAGCAAGGACAGGGTGGGGGAGCAGTACTTC.

The CDR3 sequence: CASSPRDRGDFNYGYTF. The CDR3 DNA reads as TGTGCCAGCAGCCCTCGGGACAGGGGAGACTTCAACTATGGCTACACCTTC. This chain connects TRBV9 to TRBJ1-2; 10 positions match TRBD1. Germline V gene sequence: CDR1 SGDLS, CDR2 YYNGEE. The junction had 11 bases not matched to a gene; V was cut back by 4 bases and J by 2 bases. This CDR3 contains 17 residues. Based on the CDR3 plus reference TRBV9 and TRBJ1-2, the full variable domain is DSGVTQTPKHLITATGQRVTLRCSPRSGDLSVYWYQQSLDQGLQFLIQYYNGEERAKGNILERFSAQQFPDLHSELNLSSLELGDSALYFCASSPRDRGDFNYGYTFGSGTRLTVV.

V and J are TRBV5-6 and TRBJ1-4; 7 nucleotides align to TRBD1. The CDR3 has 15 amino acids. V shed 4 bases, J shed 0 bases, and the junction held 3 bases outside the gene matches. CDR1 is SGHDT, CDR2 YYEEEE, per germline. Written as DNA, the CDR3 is TGTGCCAGCAGCCGAGGGACAGCAACTAATGAAAAACTGTTTTTT. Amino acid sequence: CASSRGTATNEKLFF.

CDR3 amino acids: CASSAGRTHNYGYTF. The CDR3 bases are TGTGCCAGCAGTGCGGGGAGGACGCATAACTATGGCTACACCTTC. The chain is built from TRBV13 and TRBJ1-2; no clear D. CDR1 is PRHDT, CDR2 FYEKMQ, per germline (reference sequence). The CDR3 consists of 15 residues. V was shortened by 6 bases and J by 1 base, with 15 bases between the two germline ends.

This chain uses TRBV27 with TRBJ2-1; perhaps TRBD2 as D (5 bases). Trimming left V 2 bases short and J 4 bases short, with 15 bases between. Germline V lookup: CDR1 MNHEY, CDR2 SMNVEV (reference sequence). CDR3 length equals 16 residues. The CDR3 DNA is TGTGCCAGCAGTTTAGGAGTAGCGCGAAATTACAATGAGCAGTTCTTC. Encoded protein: CASSLGVARNYNEQFF.

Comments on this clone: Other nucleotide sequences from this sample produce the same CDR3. CDR3 nucleotides: TGTGCCAGCAGCGTAGGCGCAAGCTCCTACAATGAGCAGTTCTTC. This codes for CASSVGASSYNEQFF. V usage is TRBV9 and J usage is TRBJ2-1; no definite D call. The germline CDR1 and CDR2 sequences are SGDLS and YYNGEE. Trimming removed 0 bases at V and 0 bases at J, with 7 bases between. CDR3 length: 15 residues.

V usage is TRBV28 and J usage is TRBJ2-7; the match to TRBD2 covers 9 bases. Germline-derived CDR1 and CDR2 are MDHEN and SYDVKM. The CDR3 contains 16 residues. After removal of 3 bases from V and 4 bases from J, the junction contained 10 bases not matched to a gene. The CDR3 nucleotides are TGTGCCAGCAGTTTCCCGACCTCGGGACTAGCTTACGAGCAGTACTTC. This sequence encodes CASSFPTSGLAYEQYF.